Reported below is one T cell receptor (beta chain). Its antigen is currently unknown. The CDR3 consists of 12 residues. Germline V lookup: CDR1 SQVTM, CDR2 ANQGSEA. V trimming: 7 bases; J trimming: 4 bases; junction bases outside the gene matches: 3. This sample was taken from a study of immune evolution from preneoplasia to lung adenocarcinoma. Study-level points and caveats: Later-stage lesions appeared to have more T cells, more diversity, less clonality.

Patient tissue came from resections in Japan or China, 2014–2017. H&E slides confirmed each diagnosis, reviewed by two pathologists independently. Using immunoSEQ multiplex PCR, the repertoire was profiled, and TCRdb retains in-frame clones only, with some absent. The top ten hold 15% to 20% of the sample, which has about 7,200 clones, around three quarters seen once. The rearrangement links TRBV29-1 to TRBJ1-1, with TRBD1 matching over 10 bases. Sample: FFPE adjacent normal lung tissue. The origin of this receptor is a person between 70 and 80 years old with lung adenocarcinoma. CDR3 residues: CSGGDRGTEAFF. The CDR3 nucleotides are TGCAGCGGGGGGGACAGGGGCACTGAAGCTTTCTTT.